These 18 T cell receptor beta chains came from one sample sequenced in a study of blood T cell repertoires in COVID-19. Some clones are missing from TCRdb's copy, which holds only in-frame ones; the method was immunoSEQ multiplex PCR. Of about 330,000 clones in the sample, roughly 86% were seen once. The sequenced sample consisted of PBMCs or T cells enriched from blood (not recorded which). The receptors derive from a woman in her 30s who had recovered from COVID-19.

This chain connects TRBV5-6 to TRBJ2-7; 7 bases agree with TRBD1. CDR3 length: 13 residues. V lost 5 bases to trimming and J lost 1 base; unmatched junction nucleotides: 3. CDR1 is SGHDT, CDR2 YYEEEE, per germline. CDR3: CASRRTGSYEQYF. CDR3 nucleotides: TGTGCCAGCAGGCGGACAGGTTCCTACGAGCAGTACTTC.

This chain joins TRBV7-8 and TRBJ1-1; D is possibly TRBD1 (5 bases). This CDR3 is built from 14 residues. Trimming stripped 2 bases from V and 2 bases from J, with 9 bases between. Germline values: CDR1 SGHVS, CDR2 FQNEAQ. CDR3 nucleotide sequence: TGTGCCAGCAGCTTATCGGGGGGAAACACTGAAGCTTTCTTT. It yields the protein CASSLSGGNTEAFF.

The CDR3 is CASSVGLRGPAYGYTF. DNA for the CDR3: TGTGCCAGCAGCGTAGGTCTTAGGGGGCCGGCCTATGGCTACACCTTC. The chain recombines TRBV9 with TRBJ1-2; 7 nucleotides align to TRBD1. V was clipped by 0 bases and J by 4 bases; unmatched bases: 9. Looked up from germline, CDR1 is SGDLS and CDR2 is YYNGEE. This CDR3 has 16 amino acids.

The rearrangement joins TRBV4-1 to TRBJ1-2; 8 bases are a match to TRBD1. CDR3 size: 16 residues. The germline V gene has CDR1 MGHRA and CDR2 YSYEKL. V shed 0 bases and J 7 bases; nucleotides not matched to a gene: 10. The CDR3, as DNA: TGCGCCAGCAGCCAAGAATGGACAGGGCTTATAGGTGGCTACACCTTC. Translation gives CASSQEWTGLIGGYTF.

The V and J genes are TRBV12-3 or TRBV12-4 and TRBJ2-1; D perhaps matches TRBD1 (6 bases). CDR3 size: 11 residues. Deletions cut 6 bases from V and 11 bases from J, with 11 bases between. The CDR3 sequence is CASSYRAQQFF. For the CDR3, the DNA is TGTGCCAGCAGCTACAGGGCGCAGCAGTTCTTC.

V is TRBV7-3 and J is TRBJ2-1, with TRBD2 matching over 7 bases. With V trimmed by 2 bases and J by 1 base, 2 bases remained unmatched. Germline V gene lookup returns CDR1 SGHTA and CDR2 FQGTGA. The CDR3 has 15 residues. The CDR3 loop is CASSLGGVSYNEQFF. The DNA of the CDR3 is TGTGCCAGCAGCTTAGGGGGGGTTTCCTACAATGAGCAGTTCTTC.

The genes are TRBV3-1 (or the pseudogene TRBV3-2) and TRBJ1-4, with no clear D. The CDR3 totals 13 residues. V lost 7 bases to trimming and J lost 1 base, with 7 bases between them. Germline V CDR1 and CDR2: LGHDT, YNNKEL (reference sequence). CDR3 DNA sequence: TGTGCCAGCATCGGGGAAACTAATGAAAAACTGTTTTTT. This encodes CASIGETNEKLFF.

The V gene is TRBV4-1, the J gene TRBJ2-6; D is uncertain. Trimming took 2 bases from V and 5 from J, leaving 13 bases between them. Germline CDR1 reads MGHRA; CDR2 reads YSYEKL. There are 16 residues in the CDR3. The CDR3 nucleotides are TGCGCCAGCAGCCAATCAGGTCTCAGTAGGGCCAACGTCCTGACTTTC. It translates to CASSQSGLSRANVLTF.

The rearrangement uses TRBV2 and TRBJ1-2, with D hard to call. This CDR3 contains 11 residues. The V gene's germline CDR1 is SNHLY and CDR2 FYNNEI. V was trimmed by 7 bases and J by 7 bases, leaving 10 bases between them. CDR3 coding DNA: TGTGCCAGCACCGGCCGAGGTGGCTACACCTTC. The encoded protein is CASTGRGGYTF.

This chain joins TRBV21-1 and TRBJ1-5; TRBD1 is the table's D call, not checked against the DNA. TRBV21-1 is a listed pseudogene. CDR3 length: 19 amino acids. DNA for the CDR3: TGTGCCACCGAGCGCTCCCGGGACAGGGGAGGAGGAAGCAATCAGCCCCAGCATTTT. Its translation is CATERSRDRGGGSNQPQHF.

The rearrangement joins TRBV5-4 to TRBJ2-3, with 14 bases aligning to TRBD2. The CDR3 runs to 19 residues. Looked up from germline, CDR1 is SGHNT and CDR2 is YYREEE (reference sequence). V shed 2 bases, J shed 3 bases, and the junction held 11 bases outside the gene matches. For the CDR3, the DNA is TGTGCCAGCAGCTTAAAGAAAGGACTAGCGGGGGGATATACAGATACGCAGTATTTT. Amino acid sequence: CASSLKKGLAGGYTDTQYF.

The chain uses TRBV10-1 and TRBJ1-1; 11 bases map to TRBD1. From germline, CDR1 is WNHNN and CDR2 SYGVQD (reference sequence). The junction had 10 bases not matched to a gene; V was cut back by 10 bases and J by 6 bases. CDR3 length: 14 amino acids. CDR3 coding DNA: TGCGCCACTCCGGGACAGGGGGTTGTTGCTGAAGCTTTCTTT. It translates to CATPGQGVVAEAFF.

The chain uses TRBV5-1 and TRBJ1-1; D ambiguous. Looked up from germline, CDR1 is SGHRS and CDR2 is YFSETQ. V was clipped by 0 bases and J by 5 bases, with 11 bases between them. The CDR3 has 14 amino acids. The CDR3 nucleotides are TGCGCCAGCAGCTTGGGACCCCCGGGGACTGAAGCTTTCTTT. This encodes CASSLGPPGTEAFF.

This chain uses TRBV24-1 with TRBJ2-1, with a tentative D call TRBD2 (5 bases). The CDR3 runs to 15 residues. Germline CDR1 and CDR2: KGHDR and SFDVKD. V was shortened by 4 bases and J by 3 bases, with 12 bases between the two germline ends. In nucleotides, the CDR3 is TGTGCCACCAGTGACTCCCGACTACTCTACAATGAGCAGTTCTTC. It specifies CATSDSRLLYNEQFF.

The rearrangement links TRBV27 to TRBJ1-5; D might be TRBD1 (5 bases). CDR3 length equals 15 residues. Germline lookup yields CDR1 MNHEY and CDR2 SMNVEV (reference sequence). V was shortened by 1 base and J by 7 bases, with 14 bases between the two germline ends. The CDR3 region is CASSLWSGIGQPQHF. The CDR3, as DNA: TGTGCCAGCAGTTTATGGTCAGGGATAGGACAGCCCCAGCATTTT.

V gene TRBV2 combines with J gene TRBJ2-7; maybe TRBD1 (5 bases). Germline assignment: CDR1 SNHLY and CDR2 FYNNEI. The length of the CDR3 is 12 residues. Trimming took off 3 bases at V and 6 bases at J, with 9 bases between the two ends. The CDR3 sequence: CASSDRAFEQYF. The CDR3 DNA reads TGTGCCAGCAGTGACAGGGCATTCGAGCAGTACTTC. Looking up the rest from reference TRBV2 and TRBJ2-7 gives the full variable domain: EPEVTQTPSHQVTQMGQEVILRCVPISNHLYFYWYRQILGQKVEFLVSFYNNEISEKSEIFDDQFSVERPDGSNFTLKIRSTKLEDSAMYFCASSDRAFEQYFGPGTRLTVT.

This chain connects TRBV13 to TRBJ2-6; TRBD2 agrees at 7 bases. Germline loops: CDR1 PRHDT, CDR2 FYEKMQ (reference sequence). The CDR3 has 18 amino acids. V dropped 4 bases and J dropped 0; count of bases not matched to a gene: 9. CDR3 in DNA: TGTGCCAGCAGCTCGCGTTTGGGGGGGATCTCTGGGGCCAACGTCCTGACTTTC. Amino acids: CASSSRLGGISGANVLTF.

V is TRBV19 and J is TRBJ2-1; 14 bases map to TRBD2. The CDR3 sequence is 17 residues long. Per the germline V gene, CDR1 is LNHDA and CDR2 is SQIVND (reference sequence). Trimming at V came to 5 bases and at J to 7 bases, leaving 10 bases not matched to a gene. CDR3 residues: CASSPRTSGGPMNEQFF. CDR3 DNA sequence: TGTGCCAGTAGTCCCCGGACTAGCGGGGGGCCCATGAATGAGCAGTTCTTC.